The 20 T cell receptor beta chains presented below share a single source sample, sequenced in a study of a mutant IDH1 vaccine in newly diagnosed glioma. TCRdb's copy holds only in-frame clones and misses some; the assay was immunoSEQ multiplex PCR. The sample holds about 32,000 clones, around nine tenths seen once. As for time point: week 47, end of study. Each dose of the vaccine consisted of 300 ug of mutant IDH1 20-mer peptide, with topical imiquimod. Their antigen targets remain unknown. This material consisted of PBMCs, taken from a glioma patient whose treatment included an IDH1 peptide vaccine. All receptors come from a man between 40 and 49 years old with glioma.

The chain combines TRBV28 with TRBJ2-7, with D perhaps TRBD2 (5 bases). The CDR3 spans 13 residues. The V and J ends lost 7 bases and 2 bases respectively, with 12 bases between them. Germline values: CDR1 MDHEN, CDR2 SYDVKM. CDR3 nucleotide sequence: TGTGCCAGCAAGGACTCGGGGACCTACGAGCAGTACTTC. Translation: CASKDSGTYEQYF.

This clone was observed a single time. The genes are TRBV5-6 and TRBJ1-2; no clear D gene. Trimming pared 4 bases from V and 7 bases from J, leaving 17 bases between. CDR3 size: 14 residues. Germline-derived CDR1 and CDR2 are SGHDT and YYEEEE. As DNA, the CDR3 is TGTGCCAGCAGCCGCCTTCGGGCTCGGAGTGGCTACACCTTC. It specifies CASSRLRARSGYTF. Filled out from reference TRBV5-6 and TRBJ1-2, the complete variable domain reads DAGVTQSPTHLIKTRGQQVTLRCSPKSGHDTVSWYQQALGQGPQFIFQYYEEEERQRGNFPDRFSGHQFPNYSSELNVNALLLGDSALYLCASSRLRARSGYTFGSGTRLTVV.

V usage is TRBV10-1 and J usage is TRBJ2-7; tentatively, D is TRBD1 (6 bases). The CDR3 loop spans 17 amino acids. Germline CDR1 WNHNN, CDR2 SYGVQD (reference sequence). Trimming left V 5 bases short and J 3 bases short, with 23 bases between. DNA for the CDR3: TGCGCCAGCAGTTCGATACCACGACAGGAGACTAACTACGAGCAGTACTTC. Residues: CASSSIPRQETNYEQYF.

The V and J genes are TRBV5-1 and TRBJ1-1; D gene ambiguous. V lost 0 bases to trimming and J lost 3 bases, with 9 bases between them. The CDR3 contains 14 residues. Germline lookup yields CDR1 SGHRS and CDR2 YFSETQ. CDR3 loop: CASSLARFDTEAFF. The CDR3, as DNA: TGCGCCAGCAGCTTGGCCAGGTTCGACACTGAAGCTTTCTTT.

This clone was counted a few times. The CDR3, as DNA: TGTGCCAGCAGTTTAACGGGACTGCACTTCGGCTACACCTTC. Its translation is CASSLTGLHFGYTF. This rearrangement joins TRBV28 to TRBJ1-2, with D tentatively TRBD1 (5 bases). The CDR3 spans 14 residues. Germline CDR1 is MDHEN and CDR2 is SYDVKM. Trimming removed 2 bases at V and 8 bases at J, with 15 bases between.

This rearrangement joins TRBV5-1 to TRBJ1-1; 9 nucleotides match TRBD1. The CDR3 is 13 residues long. V gave up 3 bases and J gave up 6 bases; unmatched junction bases: 3. Germline assignment: CDR1 SGHRS and CDR2 YFSETQ. CDR3 in amino acids: CASSSRTGAEAFF. CDR3 nucleotide sequence: TGCGCCAGCAGCTCCCGGACAGGGGCTGAAGCTTTCTTT.

V usage is TRBV14 and J usage is TRBJ1-1; weak D call: TRBD1 (6 bases). The V end was cut by 4 bases, the J end by 0 bases, with 12 bases between. Germline CDR1 SGHDN, CDR2 FVKESK. CDR3 size: 15 residues. The CDR3 DNA is TGTGCCAGCAGCCTTACAGGGTTTCTGAACACTGAAGCTTTCTTT. The encoded protein is CASSLTGFLNTEAFF.

This rearrangement joins TRBV29-1 to TRBJ2-3; D could derive from TRBD1 or TRBD2 (6 bases each). Germline V gene lookup returns CDR1 SQVTM and CDR2 ANQGSEA. Trimming took 6 bases from V and 3 from J, leaving 13 bases between them. The CDR3 consists of 13 residues. CDR3 DNA sequence: TGCAGCGTATCCCAAGGGGGGACAGATACGCAGTATTTT. Translating it yields CSVSQGGTDTQYF.

The V call is TRBV11-2, the J call TRBJ2-7, with D possibly matching TRBD2 (6 bases). V dropped 5 bases and J dropped 2 bases, with 19 bases sitting between them. This CDR3 comprises 16 residues. Per germline, CDR1 SGHAT and CDR2 FQNNGV. This chain's CDR3 is CASSITGGFSPYEQYF. DNA for the CDR3: TGTGCCAGCAGCATCACTGGGGGGTTTAGTCCCTACGAGCAGTACTTC. The full variable domain, rest sourced from reference TRBV11-2 and TRBJ2-7, is EAGVAQSPRYKIIEKRQSVAFWCNPISGHATLYWYQQILGQGPKLLIQFQNNGVVDDSQLPKDRFSAERLKGVDSTLKIQPAKLEDSAVYLCASSITGGFSPYEQYFGPGTRLTVT.

The chain combines TRBV6-5 with TRBJ1-1, with 7 bases lining up with TRBD1. Trimming took 5 bases from V and 5 from J; bases not matched to a gene: 8. The CDR3 sequence is 14 residues long. Germline CDR1 MNHEY, CDR2 SVGAGI. The CDR3: CASSRRQGETEAFF. The CDR3 bases are TGTGCCAGCAGTCGAAGACAGGGAGAGACTGAAGCTTTCTTT.

CDR3 region: CASSSNRGGNTIYF. The CDR3 DNA reads as TGTGCCAGCAGCTCAAACAGGGGTGGAAACACCATATATTTT. V usage is TRBV5-5 and J usage is TRBJ1-3, with 7 bases matching TRBD1. The CDR3 has 14 residues. Germline lookup yields CDR1 SGHKS and CDR2 YYEKEE (reference sequence). V shed 3 bases and J 3 bases; nucleotides not matched to a gene: 3.

The genes are TRBV18 and TRBJ1-2, with 11 bases lining up with TRBD1. Unmatched junction bases numbered 6, after V lost 4 bases and J lost 5 bases. The CDR3 is 15 amino acids. The germline V gene has CDR1 KGHSH and CDR2 LQKENI. This CDR3 is CASSRDRDRGYGYTF. The CDR3 DNA is TGTGCCAGCTCACGGGACCGGGACAGGGGGTATGGCTACACCTTC.

This chain connects TRBV7-8 to TRBJ1-5; TRBD1 aligns across 11 bases. CDR1 is SGHVS, CDR2 FQNEAQ, per germline. CDR3 length: 16 amino acids. Losses at the gene ends were 2 bases for V and 6 bases for J; bases not matched to a gene: 6. This chain's CDR3 is CASSLRTGGLVQPQHF. The CDR3 bases are TGTGCCAGCAGCTTAAGGACAGGGGGCCTTGTTCAGCCCCAGCATTTT.

The CDR3 nucleotides are TGTGCCAGCAGCCAAGTAACGGGTACAGGGGTAAATGAAAAACTGTTTTTT. This encodes CASSQVTGTGVNEKLFF. The chain recombines TRBV4-2 with TRBJ1-4; TRBD1 matches 7 bases. The ends lost 1 base at V and 5 bases at J; junction bases unmatched: 10. The length of the CDR3 is 17 residues. In germline, CDR1 is LGHNA, CDR2 YNFKEQ.

The rearrangement joins TRBV7-2 to TRBJ1-3; D is undetermined. The germline CDR1 and CDR2 sequences are SGHTA and FQGNSA. V dropped 4 bases and J dropped 3 bases, with 13 bases sitting between them. This CDR3 contains 15 residues. CDR3 DNA: TGTGCCAGCAGCTCCCCACAGAGGCGTGGAAACACCATATATTTT. Its translation is CASSSPQRRGNTIYF.

The rearrangement uses TRBV5-1 and TRBJ1-4; 12 nucleotides line up with TRBD1. The trim removed 4 bases at V and 5 bases at J, leaving 9 bases unmatched. The germline gives CDR1 SGHRS, CDR2 YFSETQ. This CDR3 has 17 amino acids. This chain's CDR3 is CASSQGDRGPRNEKLFF. CDR3 bases: TGCGCCAGCAGCCAGGGGGACAGGGGGCCTAGGAATGAAAAACTGTTTTTT. The full variable domain, its missing parts supplied by reference TRBV5-1 and TRBJ1-4, is KAGVTQTPRYLIKTRGQQVTLSCSPISGHRSVSWYQQTPGQGLQFLFEYFSETQRNKGNFPGRFSGRQFSNSRSEMNVSTLELGDSALYLCASSQGDRGPRNEKLFFGSGTQLSVL.

This chain connects TRBV5-4 to TRBJ2-7; D gene ambiguous. CDR3 size: 14 residues. The germline V gene encodes CDR1 SGHNT and CDR2 YYREEE (reference sequence). The ends were cut back, 0 bases at V and 5 bases at J, with 12 bases in the middle. CDR3 amino acids: CASSLEVGSHEQYF. The CDR3 nucleotides are TGTGCCAGCAGCTTGGAGGTAGGATCGCACGAGCAGTACTTC.

This chain connects TRBV7-9 to TRBJ1-5; 8 bases are shared with TRBD1. The CDR3 spans 15 residues. Germline V gives CDR1 SEHNR, CDR2 FQNEAQ (reference sequence). V was pared by 4 bases and J by 2 bases, with 4 bases of the junction left unmatched. The CDR3 sequence is CASSSDRARNQPQHF. Here the CDR3 DNA reads TGTGCCAGCAGCTCGGACAGGGCTCGCAATCAGCCCCAGCATTTT.

This sequence joins TRBV28 and TRBJ1-2; unclear D gene. Between the trimmed V and J ends, which lost 7 bases and 2 bases, there was a span of 14 bases. Germline CDR1 MDHEN, CDR2 SYDVKM. This CDR3 has 14 amino acids. CDR3 region: CASNLDPLNYGYTF. The CDR3, as DNA: TGTGCCAGCAACCTGGACCCTCTCAACTATGGCTACACCTTC.

The chain combines TRBV10-2 with TRBJ1-1; 8 nucleotides align to TRBD1. Germline V lookup: CDR1 WSHSY, CDR2 SAAADI. Trimming cost V 2 bases and J 5 bases; bases outside gene matches: 4. This CDR3 comprises 14 residues. The CDR3 bases are TGCGCCAGCAGTGAGATACAGGGGGATACTGAAGCTTTCTTT. Encoded protein: CASSEIQGDTEAFF.